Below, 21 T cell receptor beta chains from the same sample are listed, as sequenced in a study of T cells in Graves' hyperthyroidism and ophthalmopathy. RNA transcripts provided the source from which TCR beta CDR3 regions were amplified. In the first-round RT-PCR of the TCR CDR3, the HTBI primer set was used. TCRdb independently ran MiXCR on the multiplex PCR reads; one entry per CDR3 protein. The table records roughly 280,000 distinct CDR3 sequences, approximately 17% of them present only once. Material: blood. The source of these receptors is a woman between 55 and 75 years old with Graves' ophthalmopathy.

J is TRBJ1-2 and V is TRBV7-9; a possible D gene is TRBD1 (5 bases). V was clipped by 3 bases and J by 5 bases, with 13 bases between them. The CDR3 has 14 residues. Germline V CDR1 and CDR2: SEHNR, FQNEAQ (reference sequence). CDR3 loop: CASSFQGGVYGYTF. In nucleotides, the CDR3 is TGTGCCAGCAGCTTCCAGGGTGGGGTATATGGCTACACCTTC.

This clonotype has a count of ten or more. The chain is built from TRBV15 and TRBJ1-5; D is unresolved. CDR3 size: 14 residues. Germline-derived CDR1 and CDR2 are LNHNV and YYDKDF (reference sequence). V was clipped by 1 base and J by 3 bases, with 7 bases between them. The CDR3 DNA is TGTGCCACCAGCAGAGTAAGGGACAATCAGCCCCAGCATTTT. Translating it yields CATSRVRDNQPQHF. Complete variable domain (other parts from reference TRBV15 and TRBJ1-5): DAMVIQNPRYQVTQFGKPVTLSCSQTLNHNVMYWYQQKSSQAPKLLFHYYDKDFNNEADTPDNFQSRRPNTSFCFLDIRSPGLGDTAMYLCATSRVRDNQPQHFGDGTRLSIL.

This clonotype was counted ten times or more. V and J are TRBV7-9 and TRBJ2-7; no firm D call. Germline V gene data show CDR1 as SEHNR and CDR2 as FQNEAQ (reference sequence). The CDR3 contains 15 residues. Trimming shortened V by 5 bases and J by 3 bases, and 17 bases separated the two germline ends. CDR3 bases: TGTGCCAGCAGCCGGAATCCCCAGCGATACTACGAGCAGTACTTC. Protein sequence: CASSRNPQRYYEQYF.

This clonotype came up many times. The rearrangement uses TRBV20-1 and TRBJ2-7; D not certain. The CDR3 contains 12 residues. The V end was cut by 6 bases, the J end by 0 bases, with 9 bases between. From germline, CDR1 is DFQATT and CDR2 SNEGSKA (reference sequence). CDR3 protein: CSAAVSSYEQYF. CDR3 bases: TGCAGTGCGGCGGTTAGCTCCTACGAGCAGTACTTC.

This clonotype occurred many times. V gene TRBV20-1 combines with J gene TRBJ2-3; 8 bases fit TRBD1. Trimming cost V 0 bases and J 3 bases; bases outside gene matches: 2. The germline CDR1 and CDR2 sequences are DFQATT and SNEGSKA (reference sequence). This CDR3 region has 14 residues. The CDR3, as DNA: TGCAGTGCTAGAGAAGGGACAGGTACAGATACGCAGTATTTT. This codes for CSAREGTGTDTQYF.

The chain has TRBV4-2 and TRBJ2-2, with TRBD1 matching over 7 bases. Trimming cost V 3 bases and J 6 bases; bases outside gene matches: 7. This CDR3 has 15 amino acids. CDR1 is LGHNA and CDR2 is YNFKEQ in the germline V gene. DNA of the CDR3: TGTGCCAGCAGCCAGGGTACAGGGGCGCCCGGGGAGCTGTTTTTT. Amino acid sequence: CASSQGTGAPGELFF.

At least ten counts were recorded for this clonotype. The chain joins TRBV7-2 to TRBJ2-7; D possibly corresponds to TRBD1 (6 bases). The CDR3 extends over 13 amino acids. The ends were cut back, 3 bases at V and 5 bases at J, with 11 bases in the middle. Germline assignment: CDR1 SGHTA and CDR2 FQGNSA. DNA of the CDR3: TGTGCCAGCAGCTTCCCAGGGGTAAACGAGCAGTACTTC. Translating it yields CASSFPGVNEQYF.

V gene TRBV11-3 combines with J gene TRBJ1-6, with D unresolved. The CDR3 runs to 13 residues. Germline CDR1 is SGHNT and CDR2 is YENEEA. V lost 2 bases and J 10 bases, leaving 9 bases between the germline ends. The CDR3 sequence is CASSLSRFSPLHF. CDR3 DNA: TGTGCCAGCAGCTTAAGCCGGTTCTCACCCCTCCACTTT. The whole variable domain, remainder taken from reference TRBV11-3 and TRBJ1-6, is EAGVVQSPRYKIIEKKQPVAFWCNPISGHNTLYWYLQNLGQGPELLIRYENEEAVDDSQLPKDRFSAERLKGVDSTLKIQPAELGDSAVYLCASSLSRFSPLHFGNGTRLTVT.

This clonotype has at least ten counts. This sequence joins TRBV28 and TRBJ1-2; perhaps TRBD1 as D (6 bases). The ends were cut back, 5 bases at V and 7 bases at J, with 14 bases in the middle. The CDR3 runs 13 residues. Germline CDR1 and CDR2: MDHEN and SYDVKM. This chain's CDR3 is CASSPPGAPGYTF. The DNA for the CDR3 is TGTGCCAGCAGTCCACCGGGGGCGCCTGGCTACACCTTC.

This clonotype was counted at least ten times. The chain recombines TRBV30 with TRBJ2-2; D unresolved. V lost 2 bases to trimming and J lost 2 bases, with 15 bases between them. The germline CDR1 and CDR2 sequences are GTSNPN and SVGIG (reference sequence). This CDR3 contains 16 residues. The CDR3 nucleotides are TGTGCCTGGAGTAAATCAATGGGTCATAACACCGGGGAGCTGTTTTTT. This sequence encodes CAWSKSMGHNTGELFF.

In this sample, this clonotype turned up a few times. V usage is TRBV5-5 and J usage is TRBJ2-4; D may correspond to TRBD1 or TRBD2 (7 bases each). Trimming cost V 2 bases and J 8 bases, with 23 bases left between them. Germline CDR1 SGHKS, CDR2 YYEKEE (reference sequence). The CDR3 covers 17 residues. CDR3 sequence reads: CASSFRGTAARGDIQYF. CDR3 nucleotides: TGTGCCAGCAGCTTTAGGGGGACAGCGGCCCGGGGGGACATTCAGTACTTC.

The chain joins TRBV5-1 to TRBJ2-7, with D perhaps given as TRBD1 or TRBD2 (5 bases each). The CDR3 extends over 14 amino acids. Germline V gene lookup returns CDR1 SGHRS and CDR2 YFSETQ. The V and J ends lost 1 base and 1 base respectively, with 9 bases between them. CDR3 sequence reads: CASSLPGTSYEQYF. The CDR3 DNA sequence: TGCGCCAGCAGCTTGCCAGGGACGTCCTACGAGCAGTACTTC.

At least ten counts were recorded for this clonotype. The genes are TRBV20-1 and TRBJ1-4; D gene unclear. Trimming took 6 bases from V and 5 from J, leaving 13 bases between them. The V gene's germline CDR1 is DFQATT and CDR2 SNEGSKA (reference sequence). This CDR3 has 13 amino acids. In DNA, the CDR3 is TGCAGTGCCTCCGGACCTACAAATGAAAAACTGTTTTTT. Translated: CSASGPTNEKLFF.

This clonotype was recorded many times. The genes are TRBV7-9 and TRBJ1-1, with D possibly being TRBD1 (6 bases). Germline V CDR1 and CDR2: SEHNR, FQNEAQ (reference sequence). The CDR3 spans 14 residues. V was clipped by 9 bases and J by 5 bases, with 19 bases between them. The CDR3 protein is CASYPPSRGTEAFF. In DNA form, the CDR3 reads TGTGCCAGTTATCCCCCCTCGAGGGGGACTGAAGCTTTCTTT. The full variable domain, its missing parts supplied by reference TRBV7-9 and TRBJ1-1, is DTGVSQNPRHKITKRGQNVTFRCDPISEHNRLYWYRQTLGQGPEFLTYFQNEAQLEKSRLLSDRFSAERPKGSFSTLEIQRTEQGDSAMYLCASYPPSRGTEAFFGQGTRLTVV.

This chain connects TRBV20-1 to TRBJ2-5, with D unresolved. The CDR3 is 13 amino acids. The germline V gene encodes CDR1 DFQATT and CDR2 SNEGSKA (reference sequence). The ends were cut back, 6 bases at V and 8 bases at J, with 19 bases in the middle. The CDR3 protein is CSAPVPVEVTQYF. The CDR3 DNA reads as TGCAGTGCCCCCGTCCCCGTCGAGGTAACCCAGTACTTC.

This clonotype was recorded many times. CDR3 coding DNA: TGTGCCAGCAGCCCTCGGGACAGGGGGCTTGTGCAGTACTTC. Encoded protein: CASSPRDRGLVQYF. The rearrangement links TRBV9 to TRBJ2-7, with 12 bases fitting TRBD1. There are 14 residues in the CDR3. Germline lookup yields CDR1 SGDLS and CDR2 YYNGEE. Trimming cost V 4 bases and J 9 bases; bases outside gene matches: 8.

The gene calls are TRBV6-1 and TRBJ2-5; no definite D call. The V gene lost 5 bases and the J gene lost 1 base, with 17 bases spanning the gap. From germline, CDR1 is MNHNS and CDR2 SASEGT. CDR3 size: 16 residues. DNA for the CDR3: TGTGCCAGCAGTTTTACTCATGGAGCAGGCCAAGAGACCCAGTACTTC. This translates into CASSFTHGAGQETQYF.

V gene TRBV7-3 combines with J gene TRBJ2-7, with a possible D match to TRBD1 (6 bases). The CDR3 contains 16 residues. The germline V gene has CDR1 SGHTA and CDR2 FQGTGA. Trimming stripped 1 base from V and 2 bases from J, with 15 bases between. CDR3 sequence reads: CASSLMSAGAPYEQYF. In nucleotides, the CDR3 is TGTGCCAGCAGCTTAATGTCGGCAGGGGCCCCCTACGAGCAGTACTTC.

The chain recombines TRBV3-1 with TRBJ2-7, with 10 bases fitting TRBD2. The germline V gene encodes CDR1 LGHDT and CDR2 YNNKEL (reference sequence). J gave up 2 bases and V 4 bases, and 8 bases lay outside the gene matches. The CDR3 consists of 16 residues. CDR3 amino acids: CASSRLPGLATYEQYF. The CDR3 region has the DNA TGTGCCAGCAGCCGCTTGCCGGGACTAGCGACCTACGAGCAGTACTTC.

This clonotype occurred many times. This chain's CDR3 is CASSQNSGRATDTQYF. CDR3 sequence (DNA): TGCGCCAGCAGCCAAAATAGCGGGAGGGCCACAGATACGCAGTATTTT. The chain is built from TRBV4-3 and TRBJ2-3; TRBD2 matches 11 bases. The CDR3 is 16 amino acids. The ends lost 2 bases at V and 2 bases at J; junction bases unmatched: 3. CDR1 and CDR2 from the germline V gene are LGHNA and YSLEER.

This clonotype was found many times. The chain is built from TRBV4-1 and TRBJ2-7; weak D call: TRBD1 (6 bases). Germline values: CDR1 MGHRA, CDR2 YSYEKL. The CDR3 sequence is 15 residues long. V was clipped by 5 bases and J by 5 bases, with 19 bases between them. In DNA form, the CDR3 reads TGCGCCAGCAGCGCGGAACAGGGAAGCTTCGACGAGCAGTACTTC. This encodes CASSAEQGSFDEQYF.